This note documents a single T cell receptor (beta chain) sequence. Its cognate antigen is unknown. The entry originates in a study of cytomegalovirus exposure and HLA in healthy donors. Overall study context: Roughly 80 million unique TCRs from HLA-typed donors made up an early data release.

This PCR relied on a set of 60 Vbeta primers and 13 Jbeta primers. Authors' data handling: Around 83 million unique TCR beta chains, 9 million to 12 million shared, were counted in a later analysis. Libraries were prepared by immunoSEQ multiplex PCR; TCRdb keeps only in-frame clonotypes and omits some of them. The V and J calls and clone size are taken from that table; D and trimming were inferred from the DNA. The table shows about 84,000 clones, with about three quarters occurring only once. General study results and limits: Three of the chains that were CMV-associated were confirmed in vitro to be specific for CMV antigens. When a later analysis compared HLA-associated TCR beta chains with equally common others, the HLA-associated chains turned out to be more clonally expanded and to have lower generation probabilities.

Germline V lookup: CDR1 LGHNA, CDR2 YNFKEQ. The CDR3 covers 17 residues. The V segment lost 2 bases and the J segment 4 bases; nucleotides outside the gene matches: 10. This TCR was recovered from a male donor in good health and CMV-seropositive. The sample taken for sequencing was PBMCs. The rearrangement uses TRBV4-2 and TRBJ2-1, with 8 bases lining up with TRBD2. The CDR3 spells CASSQTLSAGVYNEQFF. DNA for the CDR3: TGTGCCAGCAGCCAAACCCTTTCAGCGGGAGTTTACAATGAGCAGTTCTTC.